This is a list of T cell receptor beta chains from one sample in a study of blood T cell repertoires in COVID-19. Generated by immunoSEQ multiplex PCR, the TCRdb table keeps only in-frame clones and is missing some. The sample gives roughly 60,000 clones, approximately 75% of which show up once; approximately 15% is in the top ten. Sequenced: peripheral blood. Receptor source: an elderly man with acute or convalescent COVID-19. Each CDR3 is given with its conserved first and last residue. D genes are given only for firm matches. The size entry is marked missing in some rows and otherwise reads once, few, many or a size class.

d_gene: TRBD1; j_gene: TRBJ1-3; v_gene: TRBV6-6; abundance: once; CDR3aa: CASSSRRDSSGNTIYF; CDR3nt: TGTGCCAGCAGCAGTCGTCGGGACAGCTCTGGAAACACCATATATTTT
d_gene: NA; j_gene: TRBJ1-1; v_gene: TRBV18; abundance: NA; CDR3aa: CASSPGGPVNTEAFF; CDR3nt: TGTGCCAGCTCACCGGGGGGGCCAGTGAACACTGAAGCTTTCTTT
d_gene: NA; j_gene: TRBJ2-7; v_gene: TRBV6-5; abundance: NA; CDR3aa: CASSSPGTLPHEQYF; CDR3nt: TGTGCCAGCAGTTCCCCCGGGACTCTTCCCCACGAGCAGTACTTC
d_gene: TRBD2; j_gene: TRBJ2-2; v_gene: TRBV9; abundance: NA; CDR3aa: CASSASGVYTGELFF; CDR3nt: TGTGCCAGCAGCGCTAGCGGGGTCTACACCGGGGAGCTGTTTTTT
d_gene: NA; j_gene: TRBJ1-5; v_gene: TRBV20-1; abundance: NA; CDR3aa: CSASITGADQPQHF; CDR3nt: TGCAGTGCTAGTATCACAGGAGCCGATCAGCCCCAGCATTTT
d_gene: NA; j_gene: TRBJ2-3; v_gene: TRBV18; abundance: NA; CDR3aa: CASSLTGGTDTQYF; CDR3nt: TGTGCCAGCTCGTTAACGGGGGGCACAGATACGCAGTATTTT
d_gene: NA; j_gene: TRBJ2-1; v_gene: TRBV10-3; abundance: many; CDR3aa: CAISEAASDEQFF; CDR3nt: TGTGCCATCAGTGAGGCAGCGTCGGATGAGCAGTTCTTC
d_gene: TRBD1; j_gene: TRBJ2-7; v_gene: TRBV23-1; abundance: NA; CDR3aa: CASSQSGDRGPSYEQYF; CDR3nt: TGCGCCAGCAGTCAATCGGGGGACAGGGGACCCTCCTACGAGCAGTACTTC
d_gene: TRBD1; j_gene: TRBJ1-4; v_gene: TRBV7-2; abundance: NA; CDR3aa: CASSFWTGGNEKLFF; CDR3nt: TGTGCCAGCAGCTTTTGGACAGGCGGGAATGAAAAACTGTTTTTT
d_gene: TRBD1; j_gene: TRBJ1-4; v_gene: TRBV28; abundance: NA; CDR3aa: CASSSIATGGDEKLFF; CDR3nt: TGTGCCAGCAGTTCCATAGCGACAGGGGGAGATGAAAAACTGTTTTTT
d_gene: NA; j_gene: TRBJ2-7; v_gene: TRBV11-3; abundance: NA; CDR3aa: CASTSQGGSYEQYF; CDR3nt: TGTGCCAGCACCTCGCAGGGGGGCTCCTACGAGCAGTACTTC
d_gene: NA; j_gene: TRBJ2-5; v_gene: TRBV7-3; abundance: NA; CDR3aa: CASSLSGAKTGETQYF; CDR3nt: TGTGCCAGCAGCTTGAGCGGAGCAAAAACCGGGGAGACCCAGTACTTC
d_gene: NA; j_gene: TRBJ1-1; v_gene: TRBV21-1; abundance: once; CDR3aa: CDGGEAFF; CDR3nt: TGTGACGGGGGTGAAGCTTTCTTT
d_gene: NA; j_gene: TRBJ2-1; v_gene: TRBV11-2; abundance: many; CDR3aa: CASSIGAARVNEQFF; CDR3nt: TGTGCCAGCAGCATCGGAGCGGCAAGGGTCAATGAGCAGTTCTTC
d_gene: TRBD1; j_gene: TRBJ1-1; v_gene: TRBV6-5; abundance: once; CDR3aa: CASRETGRAEAFF; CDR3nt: TGTGCCAGCAGGGAGACAGGGCGGGCTGAAGCTTTCTTT
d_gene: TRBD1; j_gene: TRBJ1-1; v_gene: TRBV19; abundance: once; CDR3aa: CATTNQDRLNTEAFF; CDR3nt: TGTGCCACCACAAATCAGGACAGGCTGAACACTGAAGCTTTCTTT
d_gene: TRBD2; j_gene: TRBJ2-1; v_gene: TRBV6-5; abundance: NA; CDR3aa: CASRALAGGPNEQFF; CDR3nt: TGTGCCAGCAGAGCCCTTGCGGGGGGGCCTAATGAGCAGTTCTTC
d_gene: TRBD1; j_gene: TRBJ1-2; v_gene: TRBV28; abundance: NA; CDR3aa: CASSPEGTGARLYGYTF; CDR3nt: TGTGCCAGCAGCCCGGAGGGGACAGGGGCCAGGCTCTATGGCTACACCTTC